The 20 T cell receptor beta chains presented below share a single source sample, sequenced in a study of shared clonotypes between healthy human individuals (dated by TCRdb to the early 2020s). CD8 naive samples were obtained by positive selection for CCR7 among CD45RO-negative cells, yielding a CD45RA+CCR7+ population from which TemRA cells were excluded. Libraries were constructed by the immunoSEQ multiplex PCR assay. Sourced from immuneACCESS, this table was stored by TCRdb with only in-frame sequences that have V and J called. A share of the clones is absent; for the studies checked, an unresolved V gene accounts for under half, and the remainder has no known explanation. The sample has approximately 600,000 clones on record, approximately 95% of them singletons. The ten largest clones add up to over 0.1% of the sample. Source material: naive CD8+ T cells sorted from blood. This sample's cell subset or site label indicates: CD45RA+CCR7+. The receptors derive from a woman aged 25 to 39 in good health.

This clone appeared a single time. V usage is TRBV28 and J usage is TRBJ2-1; D remains ambiguous. CDR3 length equals 15 residues. The germline V gene encodes CDR1 MDHEN and CDR2 SYDVKM. V dropped 2 bases and J dropped 2 bases, with 10 bases sitting between them. For the CDR3, the DNA is TGTGCCAGCAGTTTAGTTGAGCATACCTACAATGAGCAGTTCTTC. Residues: CASSLVEHTYNEQFF.

The J gene is TRBJ2-2, the V gene TRBV9; D is unclear. Germline loops: CDR1 SGDLS, CDR2 YYNGEE. The CDR3 sequence is 16 residues long. V lost 0 bases and J 1 base, leaving 10 bases between the germline ends. The CDR3 bases are TGTGCCAGCAGCGTAGTATGGCAGGAGAACACCGGGGAGCTGTTTTTT. Protein product: CASSVVWQENTGELFF. Together with reference TRBV9 and TRBJ2-2, the CDR3 gives the full variable domain: DSGVTQTPKHLITATGQRVTLRCSPRSGDLSVYWYQQSLDQGLQFLIQYYNGEERAKGNILERFSAQQFPDLHSELNLSSLELGDSALYFCASSVVWQENTGELFFGEGSRLTVL.

The gene calls are TRBV2 and TRBJ2-3, with D perhaps given as TRBD1 or TRBD2 (5 bases each). CDR3 length: 18 residues. From germline, CDR1 is SNHLY and CDR2 FYNNEI. The V and J ends lost 7 bases and 6 bases respectively, with 29 bases between them. Here the CDR3 reads CASIITGALPPFVDTQYF. The CDR3 DNA reads TGTGCCAGCATCATCACCGGGGCATTACCCCCGTTTGTGGATACGCAGTATTTT.

The J gene is TRBJ2-7, the V gene TRBV27; D call uncertain. V was clipped by 6 bases and J by 3 bases, with 12 bases between them. The CDR3 has 13 residues. CDR1 and CDR2 from the germline V gene are MNHEY and SMNVEV (reference sequence). This CDR3 is CASSLTPSYEQYF. In DNA form, the CDR3 reads TGTGCCAGCAGCCTGACTCCTAGCTACGAGCAGTACTTC.

V is TRBV11-2 and J is TRBJ2-5, with D possibly being TRBD1 (5 bases). The CDR3 sequence is 15 residues long. V was trimmed by 5 bases and J by 2 bases, leaving 15 bases between them. Germline loops: CDR1 SGHAT, CDR2 FQNNGV. CDR3 nucleotide sequence: TGTGCCAGCAGCCCCCGGACAAACCAACAAGAGACCCAGTACTTC. It translates to CASSPRTNQQETQYF.

The rearrangement links TRBV28 to TRBJ2-3, with D tentatively TRBD1 or TRBD2 (5 bases each). There are 14 residues in the CDR3. Deletions cut 8 bases from V and 2 bases from J, with 14 bases between. CDR1 and CDR2 from the germline V gene are MDHEN and SYDVKM. CDR3 protein: CASGADGTTDTQYF. The CDR3 bases are TGTGCCAGCGGTGCCGATGGGACCACAGATACGCAGTATTTT.

J is TRBJ2-4 and V is TRBV18; 12 nucleotides agree with TRBD1. From germline, CDR1 is KGHSH and CDR2 LQKENI. This CDR3 comprises 14 residues. V gave up 4 bases and J gave up 8 bases; unmatched junction bases: 3. For the CDR3, the DNA is TGTGCCAGCTCACTAAGGGACAGGGGGCACATTCAGTACTTC. Protein: CASSLRDRGHIQYF.

The chain uses TRBV11-3 and TRBJ1-5; no reliable D call. Germline CDR1 and CDR2: SGHNT and YENEEA. The V end was cut by 5 bases, the J end by 0 bases, with 8 bases between. There are 14 residues in the CDR3. This CDR3 is CASSLDYSNQPQHF. The CDR3 region has the DNA TGTGCCAGCAGCCTGGATTATAGCAATCAGCCCCAGCATTTT. The full variable domain, completed using reference TRBV11-3 and TRBJ1-5, is EAGVVQSPRYKIIEKKQPVAFWCNPISGHNTLYWYLQNLGQGPELLIRYENEEAVDDSQLPKDRFSAERLKGVDSTLKIQPAELGDSAVYLCASSLDYSNQPQHFGDGTRLSIL.

As for this clone: One base away lies a much larger clone, so this may be a sequencing read error. The sample carries other DNA sequences with the same CDR3. The rearrangement uses TRBV5-4 and TRBJ2-5; D gene uncertain. V lost 2 bases to trimming and J lost 1 base, with 6 bases between them. The germline CDR1 and CDR2 sequences are SGHNT and YYREEE (reference sequence). The CDR3 runs 13 residues. CDR3 in DNA: TGTGCCAGCAGCTTTGAGGCCCAAGAGACCCAGTACTTC. Translation: CASSFEAQETQYF.

Concerning this clone itself: The sample contains more than one DNA sequence encoding this CDR3. The chain recombines TRBV27 with TRBJ1-5, with a tentative D call TRBD1 (6 bases). The V gene's germline CDR1 is MNHEY and CDR2 SMNVEV (reference sequence). This CDR3 has 14 residues. Trimming took off 2 bases at V and 4 bases at J, with 9 bases between the two ends. The CDR3 here is CASSLGGANQPQHF. The CDR3 DNA is TGTGCCAGCAGTTTAGGGGGGGCTAATCAGCCCCAGCATTTT.

The rearrangement joins TRBV5-6 to TRBJ2-7, with TRBD2 identical over 11 bases. CDR3 length: 13 residues. The germline V gene has CDR1 SGHDT and CDR2 YYEEEE. V was clipped by 6 bases and J by 3 bases; unmatched bases: 2. The CDR3 sequence: CASTLAGDYEQYF. The CDR3 DNA reads as TGTGCCAGCACACTAGCGGGAGACTACGAGCAGTACTTC. The whole variable domain, remainder taken from reference TRBV5-6 and TRBJ2-7, is DAGVTQSPTHLIKTRGQQVTLRCSPKSGHDTVSWYQQALGQGPQFIFQYYEEEERQRGNFPDRFSGHQFPNYSSELNVNALLLGDSALYLCASTLAGDYEQYFGPGTRLTVT.

The rearrangement links TRBV25-1 to TRBJ1-1; no firm D call. V dropped 4 bases and J dropped 4 bases, with 10 bases sitting between them. Germline assignment: CDR1 MGHDK and CDR2 SYGVNS. This CDR3 contains 13 residues. The chain's CDR3 is CASSVSGSTEAFF. Here the CDR3 DNA reads TGTGCCAGCAGTGTCTCCGGATCCACTGAAGCTTTCTTT.

The V and J genes are TRBV5-4 and TRBJ1-2, with TRBD1 matching over 7 bases. CDR3 length: 14 amino acids. V dropped 3 bases and J dropped 2; count of bases not matched to a gene: 4. Germline V lookup: CDR1 SGHNT, CDR2 YYREEE (reference sequence). CDR3 sequence reads: CASSSPQGNYGYTF. The CDR3 DNA sequence: TGTGCCAGCAGCTCCCCACAGGGGAACTATGGCTACACCTTC.

The chain employs TRBV7-6 and TRBJ1-1, with no clear D. V lost 1 base and J lost 0, with 15 bases in between. The CDR3 is made up of 17 amino acids. Germline CDR1 reads SGHVS; CDR2 reads FNYEAQ. CDR3 in amino acids: CASSLVLQTSMNTEAFF. CDR3 DNA: TGTGCCAGCAGCTTAGTTCTCCAGACGTCAATGAACACTGAAGCTTTCTTT.

J is TRBJ1-1 and V is TRBV7-9, with D tentatively TRBD1 (5 bases). Trimming removed 3 bases from V and 0 bases from J, with 14 bases in between. This CDR3 has 16 amino acids. Germline CDR1 reads SEHNR; CDR2 reads FQNEAQ (reference sequence). The CDR3 DNA is TGTGCCAGCAGCTTTTCCTATCGGGGCCTGAACACTGAAGCTTTCTTT. Translation: CASSFSYRGLNTEAFF.

The chain's CDR3 is CASSLVTDRTGYTF. Here the CDR3 DNA reads TGTGCCAGCAGCTTGGTAACGGACAGAACTGGCTACACCTTC. V is TRBV5-6 and J is TRBJ1-2; D is perhaps TRBD1 (6 bases). The germline CDR1 and CDR2 sequences are SGHDT and YYEEEE. There are 14 residues in the CDR3. The V end lost 0 bases, the J end lost 7 bases, and 13 bases lay between the germline ends.

The V gene is TRBV10-3, the J gene TRBJ2-4; a possible D gene is TRBD2 (5 bases). Germline V CDR1 and CDR2: ENHRY, SYGVKD. This CDR3 contains 13 residues. Trimming stripped 2 bases from V and 8 bases from J, with 10 bases between. The CDR3 region is CAISEGGLDIQYF. CDR3 sequence (DNA): TGTGCCATCAGTGAGGGAGGTCTGGACATTCAGTACTTC.

V and J are TRBV19 and TRBJ1-5; D might be TRBD1 (5 bases). The germline V gene has CDR1 LNHDA and CDR2 SQIVND (reference sequence). The V end lost 5 bases, the J end lost 7 bases, and 12 bases lay between the germline ends. This CDR3 has 13 amino acids. CDR3 sequence: CASSSGTGQPQHF. In DNA, the CDR3 is TGTGCCAGTAGTTCAGGGACGGGACAGCCCCAGCATTTT.

The chain employs TRBV5-1 and TRBJ2-7; D is uncertain. The CDR3 is made up of 14 amino acids. From germline, CDR1 is SGHRS and CDR2 YFSETQ. Between the trimmed V and J ends, which lost 0 bases and 3 bases, there was a span of 10 bases. In DNA form, the CDR3 reads TGCGCCAGCAGCTTGGACTCAGTGGGCTACGAGCAGTACTTC. Translating gives CASSLDSVGYEQYF.

This chain joins TRBV4-2 and TRBJ1-1; D may be TRBD1 (6 bases). Germline CDR1 LGHNA, CDR2 YNFKEQ. V was pared by 5 bases and J by 6 bases, with 10 bases between. The CDR3 is 12 amino acids. The CDR3 region has the DNA TGTGCCAGCAGCGGAGAGGGGGCTGAAGCTTTCTTT. It codes for CASSGEGAEAFF.